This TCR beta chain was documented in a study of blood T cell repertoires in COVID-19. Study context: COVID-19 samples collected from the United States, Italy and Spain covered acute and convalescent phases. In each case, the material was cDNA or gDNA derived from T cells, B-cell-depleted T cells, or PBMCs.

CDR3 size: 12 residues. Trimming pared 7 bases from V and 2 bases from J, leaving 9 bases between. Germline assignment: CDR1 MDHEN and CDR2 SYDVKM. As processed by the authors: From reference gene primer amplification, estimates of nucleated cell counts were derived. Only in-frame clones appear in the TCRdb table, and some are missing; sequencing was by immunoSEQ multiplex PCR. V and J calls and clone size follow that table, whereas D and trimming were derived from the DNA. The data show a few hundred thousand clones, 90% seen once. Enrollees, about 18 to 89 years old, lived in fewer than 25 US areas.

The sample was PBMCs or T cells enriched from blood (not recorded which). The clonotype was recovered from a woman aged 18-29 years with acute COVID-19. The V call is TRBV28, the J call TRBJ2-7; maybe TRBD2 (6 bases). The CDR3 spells CASISGTYEQYF. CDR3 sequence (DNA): TGTGCCAGCATTAGCGGTACCTACGAGCAGTACTTC.